These 22 T cell receptor beta chains were all obtained from the same sample, sequenced in a study of OX40 agonist ivuxolimab in advanced cancers. Data came from immunoSEQ multiplex PCR; TCRdb stores just in-frame clones and leaves some out. The sample has approximately 58,000 clones, approximately 85% seen once. Sample: CD4+ or CD8+ T cells sorted from blood, taken in a trial of the OX40 agonist ivuxolimab. The receptors come from an adult with an advanced solid tumor such as melanoma, head and neck, liver or kidney cancer.

The rearrangement links TRBV2 to TRBJ2-7; D not certain. From germline, CDR1 is SNHLY and CDR2 FYNNEI. CDR3 length: 13 amino acids. Trimming cost V 2 bases and J 3 bases, with 8 bases left between them. The CDR3 loop is CASSEPLVYEQYF. Written as DNA, the CDR3 is TGTGCCAGCAGTGAACCGCTTGTCTACGAGCAGTACTTC.

This clone was seen only once. This chain connects TRBV7-3 to TRBJ2-5, with a possible D match to TRBD2 (5 bases). The DNA end lines up better with TRBJ2-7; the J call may be wrong. The CDR3 totals 13 residues. Germline-derived CDR1 and CDR2 are SGHTA and FQGTGA. The CDR3 DNA is TGTGCCAGCAGCTCAGAACGGGAATCCGAGCAGTACTTC. It is translated as CASSSERESEQYF.

V and J are TRBV5-1 and TRBJ2-7, with 9 bases that match TRBD1. Germline assignment: CDR1 SGHRS and CDR2 YFSETQ. V dropped 3 bases and J dropped 3; count of bases not matched to a gene: 7. This CDR3 comprises 15 residues. The DNA of the CDR3 is TGCGCCAGCAGCTCCGCTCCGGGACAGGGCTACGAGCAGTACTTC. Translation gives CASSSAPGQGYEQYF.

This clone has just one count. The chain recombines TRBV5-1 with TRBJ1-1, with 8 bases that match TRBD1. CDR1 and CDR2 (germline): SGHRS, YFSETQ. V was clipped by 5 bases and J by 1 base; unmatched bases: 4. The CDR3 length is 14 residues. The CDR3 sequence is CASRGQGRNTEAFF. CDR3 DNA sequence: TGCGCCAGCAGAGGACAGGGAAGGAACACTGAAGCTTTCTTT.

Only one count was recorded for this clone. CDR3 protein: CASSPRDRVFDEQFF. The CDR3 nucleotides read TGTGCCAGCAGCCCCCGGGACAGGGTATTCGATGAGCAGTTCTTC. J is TRBJ2-1 and V is TRBV5-6, with TRBD1 matching over 9 bases. The CDR3 consists of 15 residues. With V trimmed by 4 bases and J by 8 bases, 10 bases remained unmatched. Germline loops: CDR1 SGHDT, CDR2 YYEEEE.

V gene TRBV12-5 combines with J gene TRBJ2-5; weak D call: TRBD2 (6 bases). Looked up from germline, CDR1 is LGHNT and CDR2 is FRNRAP. V gave up 6 bases and J gave up 5 bases, with 13 bases separating them. This CDR3 is built from 13 residues. The CDR3 DNA reads as TGTGCTAGTGGCGGAGGGCCGGGGGAGACCCAGTACTTC. Amino acid sequence: CASGGGPGETQYF.

V gene TRBV19 combines with J gene TRBJ2-7, with 9 bases aligning to TRBD1. The germline CDR1 and CDR2 sequences are LNHDA and SQIVND (reference sequence). The CDR3 contains 16 residues. V shed 3 bases, J shed 2 bases, and the junction held 8 bases outside the gene matches. Here the CDR3 reads CASSIRQQGAPYEQYF. CDR3 nucleotide sequence: TGTGCCAGTAGTATCCGTCAACAGGGGGCTCCCTACGAGCAGTACTTC.

CDR3 coding DNA: TGTGCCAGCAGTTACTCGTATGACAGGGAGGAGGAAAAACTGTTTTTT. Its protein product is CASSYSYDREEEKLFF. The rearrangement joins TRBV6-5 to TRBJ1-4; 7 bases map to TRBD1. Germline assignment: CDR1 MNHEY and CDR2 SVGAGI. CDR3 length: 16 residues. With 0 bases clipped from V and 8 bases from J, the junction kept 9 bases outside the gene matches.

The rearrangement uses TRBV28 and TRBJ2-7, with 14 bases aligning to TRBD2. The V gene end was trimmed by 7 bases and the J gene end by 0 bases; junction bases not matched to a gene: 8. The length of the CDR3 is 17 residues. CDR1 is MDHEN, CDR2 SYDVKM, per germline. CDR3 in amino acids: CASNNAGTSGSSYEQYF. Here the CDR3 DNA reads TGTGCCAGCAATAACGCCGGGACTAGCGGGAGCTCCTACGAGCAGTACTTC.

This clone was recorded a few times. The chain uses TRBV6-1 and TRBJ2-7; TRBD2 matches 9 bases. CDR3 length: 18 residues. The trim removed 2 bases at V and 0 bases at J, leaving 11 bases unmatched. The germline CDR1 and CDR2 sequences are MNHNS and SASEGT. The CDR3 loop is CASSEMRWGGRASYEQYF. Written as DNA, the CDR3 is TGTGCCAGCAGTGAAATGCGGTGGGGCGGGAGGGCCTCCTACGAGCAGTACTTC.

This sequence joins TRBV10-1 and TRBJ1-1; the match to TRBD1 covers 8 bases. Germline V lookup: CDR1 WNHNN, CDR2 SYGVQD (reference sequence). The CDR3 extends over 17 amino acids. V lost 5 bases to trimming and J lost 2 bases; unmatched junction nucleotides: 13. The CDR3 sequence is CASSTRQGPFSNTEAFF. The CDR3, as DNA: TGCGCCAGCAGTACCCGACAGGGGCCGTTCTCTAACACTGAAGCTTTCTTT.

In nucleotides, the CDR3 is TGTGCCAGCAGTTACCCGGGGGCAAGAAAAGCTTTCTTT. Its translation: CASSYPGARKAFF. This sequence joins TRBV6-5 and TRBJ1-1, with TRBD1 as a possible D gene (6 bases). The V gene's germline CDR1 is MNHEY and CDR2 SVGAGI. CDR3 length: 13 amino acids. Trimming pared 2 bases from V and 9 bases from J, leaving 13 bases between.

Comments on this clone: Its ends do not fully match the called genes, so a read error is possible. The chain recombines TRBV7-9 with TRBJ2-3, with D perhaps matching TRBD2 (5 bases). The CDR3 spans 15 residues. CDR1 SEHNR and CDR2 FQNEAQ come from the germline V gene (reference sequence). In nucleotides, the CDR3 is TGTGCCAGCAGCTTCGGACTGACTCCCACAAATACGCAGTATTTT. Translation gives CASSFGLTPTNTQYF.

The genes are TRBV15 and TRBJ2-7; D gene ambiguous. The CDR3 has 13 residues. Trimming took 0 bases from V and 7 from J, leaving 10 bases between them. Germline CDR1 is LNHNV and CDR2 is YYDKDF (reference sequence). The CDR3 loop is CATSRDPMREQYF. Written as DNA, the CDR3 is TGTGCCACCAGCAGAGATCCCATGCGTGAGCAGTACTTC. The full variable domain, rest sourced from reference TRBV15 and TRBJ2-7, is DAMVIQNPRYQVTQFGKPVTLSCSQTLNHNVMYWYQQKSSQAPKLLFHYYDKDFNNEADTPDNFQSRRPNTSFCFLDIRSPGLGDTAMYLCATSRDPMREQYFGPGTRLTVT.

V and J are TRBV9 and TRBJ1-3; 7 bases line up with TRBD1. This CDR3 is built from 13 residues. Germline-derived CDR1 and CDR2 are SGDLS and YYNGEE. After removal of 3 bases from V and 3 bases from J, the junction contained 0 bases not matched to a gene. The CDR3 loop reads CASSGQGGNTIYF. The CDR3 DNA reads TGTGCCAGCAGCGGACAGGGTGGAAACACCATATATTTT. Together with reference TRBV9 and TRBJ1-3, the CDR3 gives the full variable domain: DSGVTQTPKHLITATGQRVTLRCSPRSGDLSVYWYQQSLDQGLQFLIQYYNGEERAKGNILERFSAQQFPDLHSELNLSSLELGDSALYFCASSGQGGNTIYFGEGSWLTVV.

The chain recombines TRBV6-5 with TRBJ2-1; D is ambiguous. The V gene's germline CDR1 is MNHEY and CDR2 SVGAGI. This CDR3 contains 14 residues. V lost 7 bases and J lost 7, with 17 bases in between. CDR3 nucleotides: TGTGCCAGCACCTCCTCCCTGGCCAGGAATGAGCAGTTCTTC. Translating it yields CASTSSLARNEQFF.

The chain combines TRBV5-1 with TRBJ1-6; TRBD1 aligns across 11 bases. CDR1 SGHRS and CDR2 YFSETQ come from the germline V gene. V was pared by 0 bases and J by 8 bases, with 1 base of the junction left unmatched. The CDR3 is 15 amino acids. The CDR3 loop reads CASSLGTGGYSPLHF. CDR3 DNA sequence: TGCGCCAGCAGCTTGGGGACAGGGGGCTATTCACCCCTCCACTTT.

The genes are TRBV7-9 and TRBJ2-3; 7 bases line up with TRBD2. The junction had 1 base not matched to a gene; V was cut back by 4 bases and J by 0 bases. The CDR3 length is 14 residues. Germline CDR1 and CDR2: SEHNR and FQNEAQ (reference sequence). The CDR3 nucleotides read TGTGCCAGCAGCTCGGGGGGTAGCACAGATACGCAGTATTTT. Its protein is CASSSGGSTDTQYF. Filled out from reference TRBV7-9 and TRBJ2-3, the complete variable domain reads DTGVSQNPRHKITKRGQNVTFRCDPISEHNRLYWYRQTLGQGPEFLTYFQNEAQLEKSRLLSDRFSAERPKGSFSTLEIQRTEQGDSAMYLCASSSGGSTDTQYFGPGTRLTVL.

The J gene is TRBJ2-3, the V gene TRBV21-1; the table's TRBD2 call for D was not verified on the DNA. TRBV21-1 represents a pseudogene. The CDR3 totals 14 residues. The CDR3 DNA is TGTGCCAGCAGCAAAGGACTAGCGTCAGATACGCAGTATTTT. This sequence encodes CASSKGLASDTQYF.

This rearrangement joins TRBV9 to TRBJ1-5; D not resolved. Per germline, CDR1 SGDLS and CDR2 YYNGEE. Trimming left V 0 bases short and J 3 bases short, with 7 bases between. The CDR3 is made up of 14 amino acids. This CDR3 reads CASSVEPSNQPQHF. As DNA, the CDR3 is TGTGCCAGCAGCGTAGAGCCTTCCAATCAGCCCCAGCATTTT.

This chain connects TRBV10-3 to TRBJ2-3, with TRBD1 as a possible D gene (6 bases). CDR3 length: 14 amino acids. In germline, CDR1 is ENHRY, CDR2 SYGVKD. V shed 6 bases and J shed 0 bases, with 10 bases lying between them. CDR3 in DNA: TGTGCCATCAGACAGGGCCCTAGCACAGATACGCAGTATTTT. Translating gives CAIRQGPSTDTQYF.

The chain combines TRBV7-2 with TRBJ2-5; the D gene is possibly TRBD1 (6 bases). In germline, CDR1 is SGHTA, CDR2 FQGNSA. Trimming cost V 1 base and J 2 bases, with 14 bases left between them. CDR3 length: 16 amino acids. CDR3 coding DNA: TGTGCCAGCAGCTTAGGATTGGGACACGATCAAGAGACCCAGTACTTC. Its translation is CASSLGLGHDQETQYF.